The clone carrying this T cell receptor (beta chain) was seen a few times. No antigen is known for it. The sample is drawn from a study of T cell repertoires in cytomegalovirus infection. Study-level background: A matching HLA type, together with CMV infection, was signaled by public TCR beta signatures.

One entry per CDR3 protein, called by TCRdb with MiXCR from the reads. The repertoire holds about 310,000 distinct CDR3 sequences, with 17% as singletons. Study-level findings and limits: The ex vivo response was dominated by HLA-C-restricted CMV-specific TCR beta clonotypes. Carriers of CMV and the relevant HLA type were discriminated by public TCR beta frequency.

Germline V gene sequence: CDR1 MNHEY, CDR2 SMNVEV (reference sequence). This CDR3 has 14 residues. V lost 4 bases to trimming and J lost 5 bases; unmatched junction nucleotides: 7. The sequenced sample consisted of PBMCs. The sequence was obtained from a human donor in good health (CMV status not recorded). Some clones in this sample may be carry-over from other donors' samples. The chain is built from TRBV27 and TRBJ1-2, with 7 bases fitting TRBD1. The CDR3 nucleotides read TGTGCCAGCAGTTCGCAAACAGGGGAGTATGGCTACACCTTC. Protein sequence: CASSSQTGEYGYTF.